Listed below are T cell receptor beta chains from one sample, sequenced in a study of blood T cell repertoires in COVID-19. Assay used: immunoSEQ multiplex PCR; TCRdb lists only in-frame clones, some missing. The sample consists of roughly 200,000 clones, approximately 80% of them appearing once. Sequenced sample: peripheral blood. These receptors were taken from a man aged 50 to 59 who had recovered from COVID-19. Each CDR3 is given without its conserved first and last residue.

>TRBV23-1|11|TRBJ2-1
ATWREKYNEQF
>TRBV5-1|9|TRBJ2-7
ARPTRNEQY
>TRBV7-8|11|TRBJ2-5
ASSGTGKETQY
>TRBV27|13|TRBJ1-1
ASSLGAGMNTEAF
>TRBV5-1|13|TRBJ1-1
ASSLHGDMNTEAF
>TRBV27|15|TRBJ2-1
ASSPSTSFKIYYEQF
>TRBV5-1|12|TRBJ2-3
ASSLDTQTDTQY
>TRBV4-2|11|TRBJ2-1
ASSTRSYNEQF
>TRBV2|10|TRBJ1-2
ASRPFGYGYT
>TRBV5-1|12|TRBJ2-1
ASSLTPGQDEQF
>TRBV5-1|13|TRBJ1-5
ASSFTGNSNQPQH
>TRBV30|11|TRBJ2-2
AWSSGTTGELF
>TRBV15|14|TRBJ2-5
ATSRGSGTVQETQY
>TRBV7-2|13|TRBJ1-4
ASSLPVGGVEKLF
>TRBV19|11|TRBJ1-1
ASSRQMNTEAF
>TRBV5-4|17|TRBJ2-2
ASRQKATSGRTNSGELF
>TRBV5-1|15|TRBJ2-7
ASSLGTGGFRSYEQY
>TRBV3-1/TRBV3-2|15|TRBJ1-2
ASSQASIRQGLYGYT
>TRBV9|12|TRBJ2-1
ASSVASVDSEQF
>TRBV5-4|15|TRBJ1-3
ASSSKLQGATGNTIY